Reported below is one T cell receptor (beta chain). The data were obtained in a study of blood T cell repertoires in COVID-19. The protocol was immunoSEQ multiplex PCR, while the TCRdb copy is restricted to in-frame clones and leaves out a portion. Found here are more than 85,000 clones, approximately 76% of them singletons; the top ten hold 19%. Germline loops: CDR1 SGHNT, CDR2 YENEEA. Trimming at V came to 3 bases and at J to 3 bases, leaving 1 base not matched to a gene. The CDR3 has 15 amino acids. The clonotype was recovered from a woman aged 70-85 years with acute or convalescent COVID-19. The rearrangement joins TRBV11-3 to TRBJ2-1; TRBD2 matches at 11 bases. The sample consisted of peripheral blood. CDR3 sequence (DNA): TGTGCCAGCAGCTTTAGCGGGGGGGACTACAATGAGCAGTTCTTC. Translating gives CASSFSGGDYNEQFF.